This T cell receptor (beta chain) was sequenced during a study of post-analysis software for immune sequencing data. The TCR beta cDNA libraries contained unique molecular identifiers. TCRdb reprocessed the PCR reads with MiXCR, giving one entry per CDR3 protein. The sample gives about 800,000 distinct CDR3 sequences, 25% to 30% of which show up once; roughly 0.57% is in the top ten. There are a few counts of this clonotype. Its target is unknown. Overall study findings and caveats: Higher frequency in patients than in controls was seen for about five TRBV segments, with TRBV5-6, TRBV5-1 and TRBV20-1 among them.

The V gene's germline CDR1 is DFQATT and CDR2 SNEGSKA (reference sequence). The CDR3 spans 17 residues. V was pared by 1 base and J by 2 bases, with 7 bases of the junction left unmatched. Sequencing input: blood. The chain carries TRBV20-1 and TRBJ2-1; 11 bases agree with TRBD2. This TCR derives from a girl under 18 with multiple sclerosis. CDR3 in DNA: TGCAGTGCTAGAGTGACTAGCGGGAAGGGAACCTACAATGAGCAGTTCTTC. Translation: CSARVTSGKGTYNEQFF.